These T cell receptor beta chains were read from a single sample in a study of blood T cells in healthy people across ages. One entry per CDR3 protein results from TCRdb running MiXCR on the 5' RACE reads. The top ten hold just over 4% of the sample, which has roughly 1.5 million distinct CDR3 sequences, 42% seen once. The sequencing input was blood. The source of these receptors is a woman aged 18-29 years in good health. CDR3s include the opening cysteine and the closing phenylalanine or tryptophan. The order of the fields is V gene, J gene, clone size, D gene, CDR3 protein, CDR3 DNA. The D gene is left open where the match is weak. The size of a clone is reported for some rows only, either as once, few or many, or as a class for expanded clones.

TRBV6-1,TRBJ1-5,.,.,CASSERGRGGNQPQHF,TGTGCCAGCAGTGAAAGGGGCAGGGGAGGGAATCAGCCCCAGCATTTT
TRBV18,TRBJ2-7,.,.,CASSLALRGSYEQYF,TGTGCCAGCTCCCTGGCATTGAGGGGGTCCTACGAGCAGTACTTC
TRBV10-3,TRBJ2-7,few,TRBD2,CAISESGSGKFNEQYF,TGTGCCATCAGTGAGTCGGGGAGCGGGAAGTTCAATGAGCAGTACTTC
TRBV18,TRBJ2-5,.,.,CASSRLEETQYF,TGTGCCAGCTCACGTCTAGAAGAGACCCAGTACTTC
TRBV4-1,TRBJ2-5,few,.,CASSQERMQTQYF,TGCGCCAGCAGCCAAGAAAGGATGCAGACCCAGTACTTC
TRBV29-1,TRBJ2-1,.,.,CSVEGYSYNEQFF,TGCAGCGTTGAGGGATACTCCTACAATGAGCAGTTCTTC
TRBV21-1,TRBJ2-7,.,.,CASSNGTSGRSPGEQYF,TGTGCCAGCAGCAACGGGACTAGCGGGCGGTCGCCGGGCGAGCAGTACTTC
TRBV5-1,TRBJ2-1,.,TRBD2,CASSVTSGNNKQFF,TGCGCCAGCAGCGTAACTAGCGGAAACAATAAGCAGTTCTTC
TRBV20-1,TRBJ1-1,once,.,CSALRDLNTEAFF,TGCAGTGCTCTCAGGGATCTGAATACTGAAGCTTTCTTT
TRBV20-1,TRBJ2-1,.,.,CSARLRGSGYYQETQFF,TGCAGTGCTAGACTGAGAGGGAGCGGATACTACCAAGAGACCCAGTTCTTC
TRBV12-3/TRBV12-4,TRBJ1-5,many,.,CASSRGLNQPQHF,TGTGCCAGCAGCCGCGGGCTTAATCAGCCCCAGCATTTT
TRBV4-2,TRBJ2-7,few,TRBD2,CASSQGTGTSGQLNYNEQYF,TGTGCCAGCAGCCAAGGAACCGGGACTAGCGGTCAACTCAACTACAATGAGCAGTACTTC
TRBV7-2,TRBJ1-2,.,.,CVSSSSPMTGNYGYTF,TGTGTCAGCAGCTCCTCCCCCATGACAGGAAACTATGGCTACACCTTC
TRBV6-1,TRBJ1-2,few,.,CASSEALGREGYTF,TGTGCCAGCAGTGAAGCGCTCGGGAGGGAAGGCTACACCTTC
TRBV3-1,TRBJ2-7,.,.,CASSQVGHEQYF,TGTGCCAGCAGCCAAGTAGGGCACGAGCAGTACTTC
TRBV12-3/TRBV12-4,TRBJ2-7,.,TRBD2,CASRIPSGRTYEQYF,TGTGCCAGCAGGATCCCTAGCGGGAGGACCTACGAGCAGTACTTC
TRBV7-8,TRBJ1-1,.,.,CASSVDRQGEAFF,TGTGCCAGCAGCGTAGATCGGCAGGGTGAAGCTTTCTTT
TRBV7-2,TRBJ1-4,.,TRBD1,CASSPTGTVSEKLFF,TGTGCCAGCAGCCCTACCGGGACAGTTAGCGAAAAACTGTTTTTT
TRBV10-3,TRBJ2-7,.,TRBD2,CAISPGGPYEQYF,TGTGCCATCAGTCCGGGGGGTCCCTACGAGCAGTACTTC
TRBV15,TRBJ2-6,.,.,CATSLVSGANVLTF,TGTGCCACCAGCCTTGTCTCTGGGGCCAACGTCCTGACTTTC
TRBV25-1,TRBJ1-3,.,.,CASAPLVSGNTIYF,TGTGCCAGCGCCCCACTTGTAAGTGGAAACACCATATATTTT
TRBV28,TRBJ2-1,.,.,CASSVYPGSYEQFF,TGTGCCAGCAGTGTATACCCCGGCAGTTATGAGCAGTTCTTC
TRBV12-3/TRBV12-4,TRBJ2-3,.,TRBD2,CASSLDLGLLTDTQYF,TGTGCCAGCAGTTTAGATTTGGGACTACTCACAGATACGCAGTATTTT
TRBV5-5,TRBJ2-1,.,TRBD2,CASSFQREGSYNEQFF,TGTGCCAGCAGCTTCCAGCGGGAGGGCTCCTACAATGAGCAGTTCTTC
TRBV5-4,TRBJ1-2,.,TRBD1,CASRPGTGGLNYGYTF,TGTGCCAGCAGGCCTGGGACAGGGGGACTTAACTATGGCTACACCTTC
TRBV5-1,TRBJ1-6,few,.,CASSLSQRNSPLHF,TGCGCCAGCAGCTTGTCGCAGAGGAATTCACCCCTCCACTTT
TRBV20-1,TRBJ2-7,.,TRBD2,CSARSTSGQEQYF,TGCAGTGCTAGATCCACTAGCGGTCAAGAGCAGTACTTC
TRBV6-5,TRBJ2-1,few,.,CASSYSQGASEQFF,TGTGCCAGCAGTTACTCCCAGGGTGCTAGTGAGCAGTTCTTC
TRBV6-2/TRBV6-3,TRBJ1-1,.,TRBD1,CASTAWAGGLMNTEAFF,TGTGCCAGCACCGCCTGGGCAGGGGGCCTGATGAACACTGAAGCTTTCTTT